The entry below gives a single T cell receptor (beta chain) sequence along with its context. The germline gives CDR1 SGHVS, CDR2 FQNEAQ. The CDR3 runs 15 residues. The junction had 3 bases not matched to a gene; V was cut back by 3 bases and J by 2 bases. This sample is drawn from a study of blood T cell repertoires in COVID-19. In the original analysis: Reference gene primers were amplified, and this amplification served to estimate nucleated cell counts. Profiled with immunoSEQ multiplex PCR; TCRdb holds only in-frame clones, not every one. The V and J calls and the clone size are those of that table, but D and trimming were determined from the DNA. Of hundreds of thousands of clones in the sample, 84% are singletons; the top ten hold around 9.2%.

Sequencing was done on a sample of peripheral blood. This receptor was identified in a human donor in a cohort sampled during active COVID-19. The chain joins TRBV7-8 to TRBJ2-1; 8 bases fit TRBD1. CDR3 DNA sequence: TGTGCCAGCAGCTTCCGGGACAGGACCTACAATGAGCAGTTCTTC. Translating it yields CASSFRDRTYNEQFF.